This TCR beta chain was observed in a study of cytotoxic CD8 clonotypes in ibrutinib-treated CLL. About the study: Investigators collected response samples after a median roughly 13 months of treatment, range 6 to 36.

In regard to this clone: Its antigen is undetermined.

Study results and limitations: Public clonotypes occurred uncommonly; on treatment, they contracted or remained stable. Clonality went higher at ibrutinib response and then dropped back toward baseline at progression. Relative to age-matched healthy donors, clonality at baseline was higher, and it tracked circulating CD8+ T-cell counts.

Sequencing used immunoSEQ multiplex PCR; TCRdb keeps in-frame clones, though not all of them. The table has over 200,000 clones, 70% seen once. The origin of this receptor is a human donor with chronic lymphocytic leukemia. Here the sequenced sample was PBMCs, taken after 12 months of ibrutinib treatment.

The CDR3 nucleotides are TGTGCCAGCAGTTTATCGAGTCAAAGCAATCAGCCCCAGCATTTT. This sequence encodes CASSLSSQSNQPQHF. This chain joins TRBV27 and TRBJ1-5, with unresolved D. The CDR3 runs to 15 residues. V was cut by 0 bases and J by 1 base, with 7 bases left in between. Germline CDR1 is MNHEY and CDR2 is SMNVEV (reference sequence).